Following are 16 T cell receptor beta chains from one sample sequenced in a study of blood T cell repertoires in COVID-19. The assay was immunoSEQ multiplex PCR, and TCRdb's table has in-frame clones only and misses some. The repertoire includes fewer than 350,000 clones, about 93% of them detected once, and roughly 7.3% sits in the top ten. The material sequenced was peripheral blood. Receptor source: a woman aged 25 to 45 with COVID-19, enrolled during active disease.

The CDR3 spells CASRLAGGPNGELFF. In DNA, the CDR3 is TGTGCCAGCAGACTAGCGGGAGGGCCAAACGGGGAGCTGTTTTTT. The J gene is TRBJ2-2, the V gene TRBV6-5, with 13 nucleotides matching TRBD2. The junction had 5 bases not matched to a gene; V was cut back by 6 bases and J by 7 bases. Germline lookup yields CDR1 MNHEY and CDR2 SVGAGI. The CDR3 spans 15 residues.

About this clone: This same CDR3 is encoded by further DNA sequences in the sample. CDR3: CASSQDRDNQPQHF. The CDR3 DNA reads TGCGCCAGCAGCCAAGACCGGGATAATCAGCCCCAGCATTTT. This rearrangement joins TRBV4-3 to TRBJ1-5; D gene uncertain. The CDR3 sequence is 14 residues long. V shed 0 bases and J shed 4 bases, with 7 bases lying between them. The germline CDR1 and CDR2 sequences are LGHNA and YSLEER.

CDR3 in amino acids: CAWMRRQGTVTNEKLFF. The CDR3 DNA follows: TGTGCCTGGATGCGACGACAGGGGACGGTAACTAATGAAAAACTGTTTTTT. V is TRBV30 and J is TRBJ1-4; TRBD1 aligns across 8 bases. This CDR3 has 17 residues. Per germline, CDR1 GTSNPN and CDR2 SVGIG (reference sequence). V lost 4 bases to trimming and J lost 1 base; unmatched junction nucleotides: 11. Full variable domain (remainder filled in from reference TRBV30 and TRBJ1-4): SQTIHQWPATLVQPVGSPLSLECTVEGTSNPNLYWYRQAAGRGLQLLFYSVGIGQISSEVPQNLSASRPQDRQFILSSKKLLLSDSGFYLCAWMRRQGTVTNEKLFFGSGTQLSVL.

V usage is TRBV11-3 and J usage is TRBJ2-7, with D unclear. Germline loops: CDR1 SGHNT, CDR2 YENEEA. V was pared by 1 base and J by 12 bases, with 13 bases between. The CDR3 totals 12 residues. CDR3 coding DNA: TGTGCCAGCAGCTTAGGAAACAGTCGACCGTACTTC. Translation gives CASSLGNSRPYF.

This clone has only one observation. The chain couples TRBV4-3 to TRBJ1-5, with 9 bases lining up with TRBD1. The CDR3 loop spans 16 amino acids. V was pared by 4 bases and J by 2 bases, with 6 bases of the junction left unmatched. Germline-derived CDR1 and CDR2 are LGHNA and YSLEER. In nucleotides, the CDR3 is TGCGCCAGCAGCCCCGGGACAGGGTCTGGCAATCAGCCCCAGCATTTT. Amino acid sequence: CASSPGTGSGNQPQHF.

The chain combines TRBV7-9 with TRBJ2-1; D possibly corresponds to TRBD1 (6 bases). Germline loops: CDR1 SEHNR, CDR2 FQNEAQ (reference sequence). The CDR3 consists of 18 residues. V was shortened by 4 bases and J by 0 bases, with 19 bases between the two germline ends. CDR3: CASSSLPGQMSSYNEQFF. CDR3 sequence (DNA): TGTGCCAGCAGCTCTCTACCCGGACAGATGAGCTCCTACAATGAGCAGTTCTTC.

The V and J genes are TRBV21-1 and TRBJ2-7; whether TRBD2, the table's D call, matches the DNA was not checked. TRBV21-1 is a listed pseudogene. The CDR3 loop spans 17 amino acids. The DNA of the CDR3 is TGTGCCAGCAGCAAAGACCCCTTGACTACCGCCCCCAACGAGCAGTACTTC. This translates into CASSKDPLTTAPNEQYF.

The chain has TRBV2 and TRBJ2-1; TRBD2 matches at 7 bases. Germline lookup yields CDR1 SNHLY and CDR2 FYNNEI. J lost 7 bases, V lost 7 bases, and 4 bases had no gene match. CDR3 size: 12 residues. The CDR3 sequence: CASTPGGNEQFF. CDR3 coding DNA: TGTGCCAGCACCCCCGGGGGGAATGAGCAGTTCTTC.

The chain is built from TRBV19 and TRBJ1-4, with 7 bases that match TRBD1. CDR3 length: 15 amino acids. CDR1 and CDR2 (germline): LNHDA, SQIVND (reference sequence). With 7 bases clipped from V and 4 bases from J, the junction kept 9 bases outside the gene matches. The CDR3 loop reads CASTQGGQRNEKLFF. The DNA for the CDR3 is TGTGCCAGTACCCAAGGGGGACAGCGTAATGAAAAACTGTTTTTT.

This clone has only one observation. J is TRBJ2-7 and V is TRBV19, with a tentative D call TRBD2 (5 bases). The CDR3 extends over 15 amino acids. CDR1 is LNHDA and CDR2 is SQIVND in the germline V gene (reference sequence). V was pared by 1 base and J by 5 bases, with 15 bases between. CDR3 bases: TGTGCCAGTAGTATAGTACGGGGAGACCCCCACGAGCAGTACTTC. As protein: CASSIVRGDPHEQYF.

In regard to this clone: Additional DNA sequences in this sample encode the identical CDR3. The rearrangement uses TRBV28 and TRBJ1-1; D gene ambiguous. Germline V gene sequence: CDR1 MDHEN, CDR2 SYDVKM. The CDR3 is made up of 11 amino acids. Trimming removed 3 bases at V and 7 bases at J, with 6 bases between. In nucleotides, the CDR3 is TGTGCCAGCAGTTTGACGGGTGAAGCTTTCTTT. Translation gives CASSLTGEAFF. Combining the CDR3 with reference TRBV28 and TRBJ1-1 gives the whole variable domain DVKVTQSSRYLVKRTGEKVFLECVQDMDHENMFWYRQDPGLGLRLIYFSYDVKMKEKGDIPEGYSVSREKKERFSLILESASTNQTSMYLCASSLTGEAFFGQGTRLTVV.

The CDR3 region has the DNA TGTGCCAGCACCCCCTCGGGAGGCGAGGAAAAACTGTTTTTT. Its translation is CASTPSGGEEKLFF. The chain uses TRBV6-1 and TRBJ1-4; D is uncertain. V lost 7 bases, J lost 8 bases, and 17 bases lay in between. CDR3 length equals 14 residues. Germline CDR1 MNHNS, CDR2 SASEGT.

The rearrangement links TRBV5-5 to TRBJ1-2; weak D call: TRBD1 (6 bases). CDR1 and CDR2 from the germline V gene are SGHKS and YYEKEE (reference sequence). The CDR3 has 14 residues. Deletions cut 3 bases from V and 4 bases from J, with 13 bases between. The CDR3 sequence: CASSWTALSYGYTF. As DNA, the CDR3 is TGTGCCAGCAGCTGGACAGCCCTCTCCTATGGCTACACCTTC.

V gene TRBV29-1 combines with J gene TRBJ1-2; 7 bases are shared with TRBD1. The CDR3 sequence is 15 residues long. V gave up 3 bases and J gave up 2 bases; unmatched junction bases: 9. Per the germline V gene, CDR1 is SQVTM and CDR2 is ANQGSEA. This chain's CDR3 is CSVDRRQGENYGYTF. The DNA of the CDR3 is TGCAGCGTTGACCGCCGACAGGGAGAGAACTATGGCTACACCTTC.

The V gene is TRBV2, the J gene TRBJ2-5, with D tentatively TRBD1 (8 bases). Per germline, CDR1 SNHLY and CDR2 FYNNEI. Trimming pared 9 bases from V and 4 bases from J, leaving 12 bases between. This CDR3 region has 12 residues. CDR3 sequence (DNA): TGTGCCAGTCACAGGGGGGGAGAGACCCAGTACTTC. Protein sequence: CASHRGGETQYF. The variable domain in full, completed from reference TRBV2 and TRBJ2-5, reads EPEVTQTPSHQVTQMGQEVILRCVPISNHLYFYWYRQILGQKVEFLVSFYNNEISEKSEIFDDQFSVERPDGSNFTLKIRSTKLEDSAMYFCASHRGGETQYFGPGTRLLVL.

V is TRBV19 and J is TRBJ1-5; D uncertain. The CDR3 is 12 residues long. V lost 8 bases and J 2 bases, leaving 7 bases between the germline ends. CDR1 and CDR2 from the germline V gene are LNHDA and SQIVND (reference sequence). The CDR3 loop is CASSVGNQPQHF. The CDR3 DNA sequence: TGTGCCAGTTCCGTCGGCAATCAGCCCCAGCATTTT.